This T cell receptor beta chain was sequenced during a study of regulatory T cells in long-lasting Graves disease. Arm-PCR of CDR3 regions and iRepertoire HTBI primers were used to build TCR beta libraries. From the multiplex PCR reads, TCRdb called clonotypes with MiXCR, one entry per CDR3 protein. The table has 420,000 or so distinct CDR3 sequences, less than 20% seen once. Germline-derived CDR1 and CDR2 are MNHEY and SMNVEV (reference sequence). Unmatched junction bases numbered 5, after V lost 5 bases and J lost 2 bases. The CDR3 contains 14 residues. The table lists this clonotype with many counts. Specified time point: newly diagnosed GD, antithyroid drugs for less than 3 months. Making the TCR library involved RNA that had been extracted from PBMCs. The same data also went into a second study, on T cells in Graves' hyperthyroidism and ophthalmopathy. That publication notes: A first-round RT-PCR of the TCR CDR3 used the HTBI primer set. Before onset, by a median of around 6.1 months, the model predicted ophthalmopathy.

The sample was peripheral blood mononuclear cells (PBMCs), taken at new diagnosis, from a patient treated with antithyroid drugs. This chain joins TRBV27 and TRBJ2-7; 8 nucleotides align to TRBD1. This receptor was identified in a woman under 30 with Graves disease. DNA of the CDR3: TGTGCCAGCAGTCTAAGGACAGGGCCCTACGAGCAGTACTTC. This encodes CASSLRTGPYEQYF.